Presented here are 25 T cell receptor beta chains from one specimen sequenced in a study of T cells in localized non-small cell lung cancer. The table came from immunoSEQ multiplex PCR; TCRdb's copy has only in-frame clones and leaves some out. The table lists fewer than 45,000 clones, 85% to 90% of them singletons, with roughly 7.1% in the top ten. Here the sequenced sample was peripheral blood, taken before any cancer treatment. Receptors originate from a woman between 18 and 50 years old with stage III lung adenocarcinoma.

V gene TRBV7-6 combines with J gene TRBJ1-1; tentatively, D is TRBD1 (5 bases). CDR3 length: 14 residues. From germline, CDR1 is SGHVS and CDR2 FNYEAQ. V was pared by 5 bases and J by 5 bases, with 15 bases between. The CDR3 region is CASSPGGPETEAFF. The CDR3 DNA is TGTGCCAGCAGCCCCGGGGGACCGGAAACTGAAGCTTTCTTT.

The chain combines TRBV27 with TRBJ2-1, with TRBD1 as a possible D gene (5 bases). The V end lost 0 bases, the J end lost 8 bases, and 14 bases lay between the germline ends. This CDR3 spans 15 amino acids. In germline, CDR1 is MNHEY, CDR2 SMNVEV (reference sequence). CDR3 region: CASSLSMSGNHEQFF. CDR3 coding DNA: TGTGCCAGCAGTTTATCTATGTCAGGGAACCATGAGCAGTTCTTC.

This rearrangement joins TRBV29-1 to TRBJ2-3, with D possibly being TRBD2 (5 bases). CDR3 length: 13 residues. From germline, CDR1 is SQVTM and CDR2 ANQGSEA. Trimming took off 4 bases at V and 10 bases at J, with 18 bases between the two ends. The CDR3 DNA reads as TGCAGCGTTGGTCGAAGCGGAACCTCCGCGCAGTATTTT. Amino acids: CSVGRSGTSAQYF.

The chain uses TRBV11-3 and TRBJ2-5, with 7 bases that match TRBD1. V dropped 3 bases and J dropped 3; count of bases not matched to a gene: 4. The CDR3 is made up of 14 amino acids. Germline loops: CDR1 SGHNT, CDR2 YENEEA. CDR3 DNA: TGTGCCAGCAGCTTCGGCACAGGGGAAGAGACCCAGTACTTC. Protein: CASSFGTGEETQYF.

This clone has just a few counts. The chain couples TRBV7-2 to TRBJ1-1; a possible D gene is TRBD1 (5 bases). The CDR3 runs 13 residues. Trimming pared 5 bases from V and 7 bases from J, leaving 14 bases between. CDR1 is SGHTA, CDR2 FQGNSA, per germline. CDR3 sequence: CASSPSGAVEAFF. CDR3 DNA: TGTGCCAGCAGCCCATCCGGGGCAGTTGAAGCTTTCTTT.

The chain carries TRBV6-1 and TRBJ1-5, with 7 bases lining up with TRBD1. J lost 0 bases, V lost 5 bases, and 4 bases had no gene match. The germline V gene encodes CDR1 MNHNS and CDR2 SASEGT. The CDR3 extends over 15 amino acids. The CDR3 sequence: CASSSRDSSNQPQHF. The CDR3 DNA follows: TGTGCCAGCAGTTCCCGGGACAGTAGCAATCAGCCCCAGCATTTT.

V is TRBV9 and J is TRBJ2-3; a possible D gene is TRBD1 (5 bases). The CDR3 spans 15 residues. Germline V gene sequence: CDR1 SGDLS, CDR2 YYNGEE. V was shortened by 0 bases and J by 5 bases, with 13 bases between the two germline ends. The DNA of the CDR3 is TGTGCCAGCAGCGTAGGGGGCCAGGGTATAGATACGCAGTATTTT. Translated: CASSVGGQGIDTQYF.

This chain connects TRBV7-3 to TRBJ2-3; tentatively, D is TRBD2 (7 bases). This CDR3 has 14 amino acids. Germline loops: CDR1 SGHTA, CDR2 FQGTGA. The V end lost 5 bases, the J end lost 6 bases, and 15 bases lay between the germline ends. The CDR3, as DNA: TGTGCCAGCAGCGCCCTGGGGGGGCAGGATACGCAGTATTTT. Translated: CASSALGGQDTQYF.

This sequence joins TRBV4-2 and TRBJ2-3; 10 bases map to TRBD2. CDR3 size: 16 residues. V was pared by 0 bases and J by 6 bases, with 6 bases of the junction left unmatched. Germline CDR1 reads LGHNA; CDR2 reads YNFKEQ. CDR3 loop: CASSQESSGGADTQYF. The CDR3 DNA reads as TGTGCCAGCAGCCAAGAGTCGAGCGGGGGGGCGGATACGCAGTATTTT.

The V gene is TRBV6-1, the J gene TRBJ1-1; D is undetermined. V was cut by 5 bases and J by 11 bases, with 15 bases left in between. Looked up from germline, CDR1 is MNHNS and CDR2 is SASEGT. This CDR3 is built from 12 residues. The CDR3 sequence: CASSFGPQRAFF. CDR3 DNA sequence: TGTGCCAGCAGTTTCGGCCCCCAAAGGGCTTTCTTT.

The rearrangement uses TRBV6-5 and TRBJ2-7; D might be TRBD2 (6 bases). The V end was cut by 4 bases, the J end by 6 bases, with 10 bases between. The V gene's germline CDR1 is MNHEY and CDR2 SVGAGI. This CDR3 has 12 amino acids. The CDR3 nucleotides are TGTGCCAGCAGTTCCTACGGGGGCGAGCAGTACTTC. Amino acids: CASSSYGGEQYF.

The rearrangement links TRBV7-9 to TRBJ1-2; D gene ambiguous. V was shortened by 1 base and J by 6 bases, with 12 bases between the two germline ends. The germline CDR1 and CDR2 sequences are SEHNR and FQNEAQ (reference sequence). The CDR3 is 14 amino acids. The CDR3 DNA sequence: TGTGCCAGCAGCTTAGGTACCCACCCCGATGGCTACACCTTC. Protein: CASSLGTHPDGYTF.

This sequence joins TRBV6-1 and TRBJ2-5; D may correspond to TRBD1 or TRBD2 (5 bases each). The CDR3 contains 17 residues. The germline CDR1 and CDR2 sequences are MNHNS and SASEGT. V was shortened by 4 bases and J by 4 bases, with 22 bases between the two germline ends. DNA for the CDR3: TGTGCCAGCAGTGCATTCTACGGGACCCCAATAGGAGAGACCCAGTACTTC. This encodes CASSAFYGTPIGETQYF.

This clone was detected once. This sequence joins TRBV5-1 and TRBJ2-3, with D hard to call. Looked up from germline, CDR1 is SGHRS and CDR2 is YFSETQ. V lost 4 bases, J lost 2 bases, and 17 bases lay in between. This CDR3 is 16 amino acids long. The CDR3 loop is CASSPRRVVNTDTQYF. For the CDR3, the DNA is TGCGCCAGCAGCCCCCGTCGGGTGGTTAACACAGATACGCAGTATTTT.

This clone was picked up one time. V and J are TRBV5-5 and TRBJ1-3; 7 bases match TRBD1. The CDR3 length is 15 residues. Looked up from germline, CDR1 is SGHKS and CDR2 is YYEKEE (reference sequence). Trimming removed 4 bases from V and 0 bases from J; junction bases left unmatched: 4. The CDR3 region is CASSAGQSSGNTIYF. Here the CDR3 DNA reads TGTGCCAGCAGCGCGGGACAGAGCTCTGGAAACACCATATATTTT.

The genes are TRBV6-6 and TRBJ2-7; maybe TRBD2 (6 bases). Germline V gives CDR1 MNHNY, CDR2 SVGAGI (reference sequence). The length of the CDR3 is 13 residues. V was trimmed by 8 bases and J by 7 bases, leaving 18 bases between them. CDR3 amino acids: CASRGMGTDEQYF. In DNA, the CDR3 is TGTGCCAGCCGGGGGATGGGGACGGATGAGCAGTACTTC.

The sample holds a few counts of this clone. The J gene is TRBJ2-7, the V gene TRBV6-1; TRBD1 agrees at 9 bases. From germline, CDR1 is MNHNS and CDR2 SASEGT. CDR3 length equals 15 residues. V lost 8 bases, J lost 1 base, and 9 bases stayed unmatched. CDR3 sequence reads: CASRSLTGGSYEQYF. Written as DNA, the CDR3 is TGTGCCAGCCGCTCCCTGACAGGGGGGTCCTACGAGCAGTACTTC.

The chain uses TRBV7-2 and TRBJ2-5; 9 positions match TRBD2. The CDR3 spans 16 residues. In germline, CDR1 is SGHTA, CDR2 FQGNSA. V was clipped by 1 base and J by 7 bases; unmatched bases: 10. The CDR3 sequence is CASSLGVAGAQGTQYF. CDR3 DNA sequence: TGTGCCAGCAGCTTAGGGGTAGCGGGGGCCCAGGGGACCCAGTACTTC.

V gene TRBV5-1 combines with J gene TRBJ2-1; 8 bases line up with TRBD2. The CDR3 is 17 amino acids. The junction had 5 bases not matched to a gene; V was cut back by 0 bases and J by 0 bases. The germline V gene has CDR1 SGHRS and CDR2 YFSETQ. The CDR3 bases are TGCGCCAGCAGCTTGGTTGGCGGGGGGAGCTCCTACAATGAGCAGTTCTTC. This gives the protein CASSLVGGGSSYNEQFF.

The rearrangement joins TRBV2 to TRBJ2-3, with D perhaps matching TRBD2 (5 bases). The germline V and J ends were trimmed by 7 bases and 5 bases, with 19 bases remaining between them. The CDR3 is made up of 15 amino acids. CDR1 is SNHLY and CDR2 is FYNNEI in the germline V gene. The CDR3 nucleotides are TGTGCCAGCACCCCCCCTACGAGGGCGGGAGATACGCAGTATTTT. This encodes CASTPPTRAGDTQYF.

The chain has TRBV2 and TRBJ1-1, with a possible D match to TRBD1 (5 bases). This CDR3 region has 14 residues. Germline V gives CDR1 SNHLY, CDR2 FYNNEI. The V end lost 5 bases, the J end lost 1 base, and 11 bases lay between the germline ends. CDR3 protein: CASSRAGQNTEAFF. The CDR3 DNA reads TGTGCCAGCAGTCGTGCAGGGCAGAACACTGAAGCTTTCTTT.

The chain carries TRBV9 and TRBJ2-3, with 7 nucleotides matching TRBD2. CDR3 length: 19 amino acids. V shed 3 bases, J shed 2 bases, and the junction held 18 bases outside the gene matches. Germline CDR1 is SGDLS and CDR2 is YYNGEE. Here the CDR3 reads CASSASGTPTLDLTDTQYF. The DNA of the CDR3 is TGTGCCAGCAGCGCAAGCGGGACTCCCACTTTAGATCTCACAGATACGCAGTATTTT.

This rearrangement joins TRBV7-2 to TRBJ2-1; 8 bases map to TRBD1. The CDR3 runs 14 residues. The V gene end was trimmed by 3 bases and the J gene end by 6 bases; junction bases not matched to a gene: 4. Germline V lookup: CDR1 SGHTA, CDR2 FQGNSA. Written as DNA, the CDR3 is TGTGCCAGCAGCTTTGGACAGGGAAGCAATGAGCAGTTCTTC. It yields the protein CASSFGQGSNEQFF.

V and J are TRBV19 and TRBJ2-2, with D tentatively TRBD1 (6 bases). V lost 7 bases, J lost 2 bases, and 14 bases lay in between. Germline-derived CDR1 and CDR2 are LNHDA and SQIVND (reference sequence). The CDR3 is 15 amino acids. The CDR3 nucleotides read TGTGCCAGTACCATAGGCAGGGGAAACACCGGGGAGCTGTTTTTT. Residues: CASTIGRGNTGELFF.

The chain employs TRBV7-2 and TRBJ1-1; TRBD1 aligns across 7 bases. CDR3 size: 13 residues. The J segment lost 10 bases and the V segment lost 1 base, leaving 6 bases of the junction unmatched. The germline CDR1 and CDR2 sequences are SGHTA and FQGNSA. DNA of the CDR3: TGTGCCAGCAGCTTAGGGAGGGGGCTGAGAGCTTTCTTT. It yields the protein CASSLGRGLRAFF.